The TCR beta chain described here comes from a study of cytomegalovirus exposure and HLA in healthy donors. Overall study context: Early on, a data release was issued that held 80 million to 90 million unique TCRs from HLA-typed donors.

Primers for the PCR totalled 60 Vbeta and 13 Jbeta. Produced via immunoSEQ multiplex PCR; TCRdb's table is partial and in-frame only. The sample carries some 130,000 clones, around four fifths recorded once. Study-level points and caveats: Further analysis, carried out later, found HLA-associated TCR beta chains more clonally expanded than equally common other chains.

A remark on this clone: The antigen is unknown. Sequence at one end of the junction differs from germline and may be a read error.

This CDR3 region has 14 residues. Germline V CDR1 and CDR2: SGHVS, FQNEAQ. The J gene is TRBJ2-7, the V gene TRBV7-8, with TRBD1 identical over 12 bases. Sequences were obtained from PBMCs. The receptor was isolated from a female donor in good health and CMV-seronegative. CDR3 nucleotide sequence: TGTGCCAGCAGCCCCCGGGACAGGGGGCCTGAGCCGTACTTC. Translation: CASSPRDRGPEPYF. The full variable domain, completed using reference TRBV7-8 and TRBJ2-7, is GAGVSQSPRYKVAKRGQDVALRCDPISGHVSLFWYQQALGQGPEFLTYFQNEAQLDKSGLPSDRFFAERPEGSVSTLKIQRTQQEDSAVYLCASSPRDRGPEPYFGPGTRLTVT.